What follows is one TCR beta chain and its context. 5'RACE template switching added a universal primer site and UMIs to TCR cDNA. Each CDR3 protein is one row after TCRdb ran MiXCR on the 5' RACE reads. Of a few hundred thousand distinct CDR3 sequences detected, roughly 9% appear once; the ten largest clones hold approximately 3.3%. This specimen comes from a study of T cells after yellow fever vaccination. Study background: Fractions with few cells were prepared using SMART-Seq v4 Ultra Low Input.

CDR3 size: 16 residues. In germline, CDR1 is SGHTA, CDR2 FQGNSA. V shed 5 bases, J shed 0 bases, and the junction held 7 bases outside the gene matches. The origin of this receptor is a man younger than 35 who received the YFV17D yellow fever vaccine. The rearrangement links TRBV7-2 to TRBJ2-1; 7 bases agree with TRBD2. The material sequenced was CD4+ T cells sorted from PBMCs, taken 5 days after the yellow fever booster vaccination. CDR3 amino acids: CASSPREDRSYNEQFF. As DNA, the CDR3 is TGTGCCAGCAGCCCCCGGGAGGACCGCTCCTACAATGAGCAGTTCTTC. The variable domain in full, with the rest retrieved from reference TRBV7-2 and TRBJ2-1, is GAGVSQSPSNKVTEKGKDVELRCDPISGHTALYWYRQSLGQGLEFLIYFQGNSAPDKSGLPSDRFSAERTGGSVSTLTIQRTQQEDSAVYLCASSPREDRSYNEQFFGPGTRLTVL.